These 11 T cell receptor beta chains originate from one sample sequenced in a study of T cell responses to AZD1222 COVID-19 vaccine. Profiled with immunoSEQ multiplex PCR; TCRdb holds only in-frame clones, not every one. Among tens of thousands of clones listed, 75% to 90% were seen once. The input for sequencing was peripheral blood, taken 28 days after the second AZD1222 dose. These receptors all come from an adult who received the AZD1222 COVID-19 vaccine.

The chain has TRBV3-1 (or the pseudogene TRBV3-2) and TRBJ2-3; 7 nucleotides align to TRBD2. Germline V gene data show CDR1 as LGHDT and CDR2 as YNNKEL (reference sequence). V trimming: 1 base; J trimming: 4 bases; junction bases outside the gene matches: 5. This CDR3 is built from 15 residues. The CDR3 sequence is CASSQGGGGADTQYF. The CDR3 coding sequence is TGTGCCAGCAGCCAAGGCGGGGGAGGTGCAGATACGCAGTATTTT.

The chain employs TRBV6-4 and TRBJ1-2, with D possibly being TRBD1 (5 bases). Germline V gene data show CDR1 as MRHNA and CDR2 as SNTAGT. V lost 2 bases and J lost 1, with 11 bases in between. This CDR3 has 15 residues. The CDR3 DNA follows: TGTGCCAGCAGTGACCGTGGGCAGGGTAACTATGGCTACACCTTC. As protein: CASSDRGQGNYGYTF.

The chain joins TRBV11-1 to TRBJ2-7; D might be TRBD1 (5 bases). The CDR3 is 13 amino acids. Trimming cost V 10 bases and J 6 bases, with 19 bases left between them. CDR1 and CDR2 from the germline V gene are SGHAT and FQDESV (reference sequence). CDR3 sequence reads: CATVPSGSSEQYF. Written as DNA, the CDR3 is TGTGCCACCGTCCCGTCAGGGTCCAGCGAGCAGTACTTC.

The chain has TRBV15 and TRBJ1-2, with D maybe TRBD1 (5 bases). CDR1 and CDR2 (germline): LNHNV, YYDKDF (reference sequence). Deletions cut 5 bases from V and 4 bases from J, with 14 bases between. This CDR3 region has 14 residues. In nucleotides, the CDR3 is TGTGCCACCAGCCTCCGGGACCGCGTCTATGGCTACACCTTC. This translates into CATSLRDRVYGYTF. The whole variable domain, remainder taken from reference TRBV15 and TRBJ1-2, is DAMVIQNPRYQVTQFGKPVTLSCSQTLNHNVMYWYQQKSSQAPKLLFHYYDKDFNNEADTPDNFQSRRPNTSFCFLDIRSPGLGDTAMYLCATSLRDRVYGYTFGSGTRLTVV.

The rearrangement joins TRBV28 to TRBJ1-6; 8 positions match TRBD1. V lost 8 bases and J lost 11; bases outside the gene matches: 17. Germline V gene lookup returns CDR1 MDHEN and CDR2 SYDVKM. This CDR3 spans 16 amino acids. CDR3 loop: CASWPGGRGQGTPLHF. The CDR3 coding sequence is TGTGCCAGCTGGCCGGGGGGCAGGGGGCAGGGGACACCCCTCCACTTT.

The chain combines TRBV6-5 with TRBJ1-4; D unresolved. Trimming left V 4 bases short and J 3 bases short, with 6 bases between. CDR1 MNHEY and CDR2 SVGAGI come from the germline V gene. The CDR3 spans 13 residues. The DNA for the CDR3 is TGTGCCAGCAGTTTAGGGCCTAATGAAAAACTGTTTTTT. The encoded protein is CASSLGPNEKLFF.

This clone occurred a few times. This chain uses TRBV30 with TRBJ1-1; 9 bases line up with TRBD1. With V trimmed by 2 bases and J by 4 bases, 5 bases remained unmatched. CDR1 and CDR2 (germline): GTSNPN, SVGIG (reference sequence). CDR3 size: 14 residues. The CDR3 spells CAWSPQGARTEAFF. The CDR3 bases are TGTGCCTGGAGTCCACAGGGGGCCCGCACTGAAGCTTTCTTT.

The rearrangement uses TRBV4-3 and TRBJ1-5; D uncertain. The germline V gene encodes CDR1 LGHNA and CDR2 YSLEER. CDR3 length equals 13 residues. The V gene lost 0 bases and the J gene lost 7 bases, with 7 bases spanning the gap. CDR3 sequence reads: CASSQDYSQPQHF. CDR3 DNA: TGCGCCAGCAGCCAAGATTATTCCCAGCCCCAGCATTTT.

The V gene is TRBV24-1, the J gene TRBJ1-5, with D unclear. CDR1 and CDR2 from the germline V gene are KGHDR and SFDVKD. Trimming pared 3 bases from V and 5 bases from J, leaving 10 bases between. This CDR3 is built from 14 residues. CDR3 sequence reads: CATSDPSAHQPQHF. The CDR3 nucleotides read TGTGCCACCAGTGATCCCTCGGCCCATCAGCCCCAGCATTTT.

The chain couples TRBV28 to TRBJ2-4, with TRBD1 matching over 9 bases. CDR1 is MDHEN and CDR2 is SYDVKM in the germline V gene. Unmatched junction bases numbered 11, after V lost 6 bases and J lost 2 bases. The CDR3 contains 17 residues. CDR3 in DNA: TGTGCCAGCAGGGGGACAGGGATGGAAAGGACCAAAAACATTCAGTACTTC. Amino acid sequence: CASRGTGMERTKNIQYF.

The rearrangement joins TRBV7-6 to TRBJ1-6; D perhaps matches TRBD1 (5 bases). V shed 1 base and J shed 6 bases, with 13 bases lying between them. The CDR3 contains 16 residues. CDR1 and CDR2 (germline): SGHVS, FNYEAQ. CDR3 loop: CASSLETASSNSPLHF. In nucleotides, the CDR3 is TGTGCCAGCAGCTTAGAGACAGCCTCGAGTAATTCACCCCTCCACTTT.